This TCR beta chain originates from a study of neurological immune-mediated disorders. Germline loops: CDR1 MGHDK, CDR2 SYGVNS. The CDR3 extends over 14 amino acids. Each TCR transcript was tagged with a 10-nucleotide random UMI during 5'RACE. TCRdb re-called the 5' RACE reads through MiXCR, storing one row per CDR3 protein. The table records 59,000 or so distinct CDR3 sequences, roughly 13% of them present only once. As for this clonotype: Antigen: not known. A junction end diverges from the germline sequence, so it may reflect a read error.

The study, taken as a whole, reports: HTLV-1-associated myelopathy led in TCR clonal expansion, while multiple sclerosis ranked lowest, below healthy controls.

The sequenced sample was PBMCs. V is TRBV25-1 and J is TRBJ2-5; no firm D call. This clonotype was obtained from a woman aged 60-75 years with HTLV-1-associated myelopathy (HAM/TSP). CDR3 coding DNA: TGTGTCAGCAGTGAACCCGGAAATCAAGAGACCCAGTACTTC. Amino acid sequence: CVSSEPGNQETQYF. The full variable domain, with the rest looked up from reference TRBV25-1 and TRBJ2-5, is EADIYQTPRYLVIGTGKKITLECSQTMGHDKMYWYQQDPGMELHLIHYSYGVNSTEKGDLSSESTVSRIRTEHFPLTLESARPSHTSQYLCVSSEPGNQETQYFGPGTRLLVL.